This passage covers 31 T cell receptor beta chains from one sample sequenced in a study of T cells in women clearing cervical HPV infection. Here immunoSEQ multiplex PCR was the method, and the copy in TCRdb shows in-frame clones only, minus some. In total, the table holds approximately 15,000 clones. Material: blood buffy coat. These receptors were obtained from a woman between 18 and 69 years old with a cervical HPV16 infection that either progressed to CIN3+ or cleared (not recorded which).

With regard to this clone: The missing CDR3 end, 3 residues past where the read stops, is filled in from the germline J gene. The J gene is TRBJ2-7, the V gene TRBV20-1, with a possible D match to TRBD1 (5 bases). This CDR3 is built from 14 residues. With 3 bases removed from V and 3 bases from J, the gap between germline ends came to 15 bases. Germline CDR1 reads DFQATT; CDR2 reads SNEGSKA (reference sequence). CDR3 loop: CSARWGLSFYEQYF. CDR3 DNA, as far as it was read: TGCAGTGCTAGGTGGGGCCTTAGTTTCTACGAG.

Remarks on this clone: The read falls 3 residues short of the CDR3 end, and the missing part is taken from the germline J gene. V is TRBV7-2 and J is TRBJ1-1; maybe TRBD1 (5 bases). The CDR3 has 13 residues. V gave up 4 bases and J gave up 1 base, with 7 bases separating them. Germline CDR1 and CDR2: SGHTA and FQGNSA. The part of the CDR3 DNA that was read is TGTGCCAGCAGCTCACAGGAGAACACTGAA. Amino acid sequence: CASSSQENTE. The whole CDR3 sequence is CASSSQENTEAFF.

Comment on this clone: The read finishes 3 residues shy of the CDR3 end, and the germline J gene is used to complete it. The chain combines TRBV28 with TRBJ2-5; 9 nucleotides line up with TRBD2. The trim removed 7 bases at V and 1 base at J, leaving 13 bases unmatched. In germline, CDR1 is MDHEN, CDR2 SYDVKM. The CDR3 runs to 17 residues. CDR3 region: CASNNPLRGGPQETQYF. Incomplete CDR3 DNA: TGTGCCAGCAACAATCCATTGCGGGGGGGCCCCCAAGAGACC.

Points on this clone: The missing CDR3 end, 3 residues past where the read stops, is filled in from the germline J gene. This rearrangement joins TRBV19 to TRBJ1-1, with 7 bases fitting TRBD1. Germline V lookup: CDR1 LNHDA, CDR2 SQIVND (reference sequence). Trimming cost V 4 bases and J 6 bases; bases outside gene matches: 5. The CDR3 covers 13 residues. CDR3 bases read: TGTGCCAGTAGTAGGGATCAGGGGGCTGAA. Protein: CASSRDQGAE. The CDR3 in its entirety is CASSRDQGAEAFF.

The CDR3 region is CSAIFSGASSYEQYF. The DNA read from the CDR3 is TGCAGTGCTATATTTAGCGGGGCGAGCTCCTACGAG. This chain links TRBV20-1 with TRBJ2-7; TRBD2 matches at 8 bases. Read coverage stops 3 residues before the CDR3 terminus; the germline J gene supplies the remainder. CDR1 DFQATT and CDR2 SNEGSKA come from the germline V gene (reference sequence). V lost 4 bases to trimming and J lost 0 bases; unmatched junction nucleotides: 8. This CDR3 has 15 residues.

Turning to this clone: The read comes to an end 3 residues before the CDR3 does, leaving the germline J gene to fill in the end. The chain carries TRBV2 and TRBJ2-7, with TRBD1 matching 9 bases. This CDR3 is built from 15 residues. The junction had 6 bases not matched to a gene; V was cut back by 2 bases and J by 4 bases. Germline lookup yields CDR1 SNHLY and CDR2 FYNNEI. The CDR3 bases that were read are TGTGCCAGCAGTGAAAGGGACAGGGCCTCTTACGAG. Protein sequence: CASSERDRASYE. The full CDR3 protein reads CASSERDRASYEQYF.

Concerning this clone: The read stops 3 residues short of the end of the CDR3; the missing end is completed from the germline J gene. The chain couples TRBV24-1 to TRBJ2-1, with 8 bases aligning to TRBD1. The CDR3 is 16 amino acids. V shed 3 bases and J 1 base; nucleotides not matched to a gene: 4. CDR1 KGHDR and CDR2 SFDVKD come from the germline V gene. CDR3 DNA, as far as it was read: TGTGCCACCAGTGATACGGGACAGGTTTCCTACAATGAG. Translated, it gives CATSDTGQVSYNE. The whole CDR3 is CATSDTGQVSYNEQFF.

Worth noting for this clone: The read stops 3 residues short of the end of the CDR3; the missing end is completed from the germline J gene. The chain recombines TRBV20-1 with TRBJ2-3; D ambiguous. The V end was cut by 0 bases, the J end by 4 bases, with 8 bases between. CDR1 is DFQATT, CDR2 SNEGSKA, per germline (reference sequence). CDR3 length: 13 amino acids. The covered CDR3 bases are TGCAGTGCTAGAGATATGGGCCCAGATACG. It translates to CSARDMGPDT. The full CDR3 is CSARDMGPDTQYF.

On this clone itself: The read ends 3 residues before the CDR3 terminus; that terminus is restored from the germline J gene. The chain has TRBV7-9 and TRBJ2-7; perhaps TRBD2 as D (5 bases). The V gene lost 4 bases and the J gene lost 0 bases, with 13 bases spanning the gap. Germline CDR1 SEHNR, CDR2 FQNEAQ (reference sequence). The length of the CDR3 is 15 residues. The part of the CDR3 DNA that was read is TGTGCCAGCAGCTCTAGCCGGCAGAGCTCCTACGAG. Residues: CASSSSRQSSYE. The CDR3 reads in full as CASSSSRQSSYEQYF. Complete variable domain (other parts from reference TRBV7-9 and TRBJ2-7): DTGVSQNPRHKITKRGQNVTFRCDPISEHNRLYWYRQTLGQGPEFLTYFQNEAQLEKSRLLSDRFSAERPKGSFSTLEIQRTEQGDSAMYLCASSSSRQSSYEQYFGPGTRLTVT.

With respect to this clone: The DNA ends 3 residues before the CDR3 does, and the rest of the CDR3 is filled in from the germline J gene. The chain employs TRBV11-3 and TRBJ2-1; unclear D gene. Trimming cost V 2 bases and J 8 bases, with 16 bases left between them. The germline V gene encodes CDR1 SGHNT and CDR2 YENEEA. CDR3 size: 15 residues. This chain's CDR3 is CASSLTHQAMDEQFF. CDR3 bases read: TGTGCCAGCAGCTTAACACACCAGGCTATGGATGAG.

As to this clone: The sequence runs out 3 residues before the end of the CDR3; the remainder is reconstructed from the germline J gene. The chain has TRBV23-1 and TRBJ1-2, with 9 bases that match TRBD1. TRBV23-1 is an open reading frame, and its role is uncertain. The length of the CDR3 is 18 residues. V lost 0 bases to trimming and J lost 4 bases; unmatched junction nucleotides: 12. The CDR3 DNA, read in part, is TGCGCCAGCAGTCAATCCTACTCTCCGGACAGGGGACGCTATGGC. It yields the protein CASSQSYSPDRGRYG. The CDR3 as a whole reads CASSQSYSPDRGRYGYTF.

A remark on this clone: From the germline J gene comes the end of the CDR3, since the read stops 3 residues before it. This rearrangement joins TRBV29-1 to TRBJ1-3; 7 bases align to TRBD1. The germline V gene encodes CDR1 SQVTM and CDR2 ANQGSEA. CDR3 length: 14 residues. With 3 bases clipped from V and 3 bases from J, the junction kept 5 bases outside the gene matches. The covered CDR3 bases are TGCAGCGTTGAGGTGACAGGGAATGGAAACACC. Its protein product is CSVEVTGNGNT. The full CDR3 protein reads CSVEVTGNGNTIYF.

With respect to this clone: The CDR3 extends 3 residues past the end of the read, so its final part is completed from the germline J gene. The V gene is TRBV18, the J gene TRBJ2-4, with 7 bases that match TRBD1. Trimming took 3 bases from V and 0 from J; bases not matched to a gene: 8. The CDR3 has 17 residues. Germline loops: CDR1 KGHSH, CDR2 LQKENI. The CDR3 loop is CASSPGQIDLAKNIQYF. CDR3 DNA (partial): TGTGCCAGCTCACCGGGACAGATCGATTTAGCCAAAAACATT.

The CDR3 DNA, read in part, is TGCGCCAGCAGCCAACAGGGGGTAAACACCGGGGAG. Translating gives CASSQQGVNTGE. The whole CDR3 protein reads CASSQQGVNTGELFF. This sequence joins TRBV5-1 and TRBJ2-2; 8 nucleotides align to TRBD1. The missing CDR3 end, 3 residues past where the read stops, is filled in from the germline J gene. There are 15 residues in the CDR3. Per germline, CDR1 SGHRS and CDR2 YFSETQ. The V gene end was trimmed by 4 bases and the J gene end by 2 bases; junction bases not matched to a gene: 4. The full variable domain, with the rest looked up from reference TRBV5-1 and TRBJ2-2, is KAGVTQTPRYLIKTRGQQVTLSCSPISGHRSVSWYQQTPGQGLQFLFEYFSETQRNKGNFPGRFSGRQFSNSRSEMNVSTLELGDSALYLCASSQQGVNTGELFFGEGSRLTVL.

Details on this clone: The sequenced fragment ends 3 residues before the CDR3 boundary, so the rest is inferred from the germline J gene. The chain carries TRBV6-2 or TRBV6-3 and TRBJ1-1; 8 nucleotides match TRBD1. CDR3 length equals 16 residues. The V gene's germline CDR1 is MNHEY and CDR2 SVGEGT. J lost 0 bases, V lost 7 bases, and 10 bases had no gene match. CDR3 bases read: TGTGCCAGCACCCTACTATACAGGGGGATGAACACTGAA. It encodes CASTLLYRGMNTE. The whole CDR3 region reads CASTLLYRGMNTEAFF.

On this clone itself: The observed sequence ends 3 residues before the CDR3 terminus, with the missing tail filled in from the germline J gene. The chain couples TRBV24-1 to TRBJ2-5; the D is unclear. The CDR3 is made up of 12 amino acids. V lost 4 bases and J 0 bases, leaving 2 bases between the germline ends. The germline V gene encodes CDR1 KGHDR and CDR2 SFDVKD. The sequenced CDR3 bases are TGTGCCACCAGTGACTACCAAGAGACC. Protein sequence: CATSDYQET. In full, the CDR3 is CATSDYQETQYF.

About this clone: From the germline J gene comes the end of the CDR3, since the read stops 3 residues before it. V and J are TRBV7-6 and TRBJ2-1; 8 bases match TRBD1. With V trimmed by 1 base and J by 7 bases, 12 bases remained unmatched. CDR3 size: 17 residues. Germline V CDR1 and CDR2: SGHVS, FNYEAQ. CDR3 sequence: CASSLDHRGTPINEQFF. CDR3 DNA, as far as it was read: TGTGCCAGCAGCTTAGATCACAGGGGGACGCCCATAAATGAG. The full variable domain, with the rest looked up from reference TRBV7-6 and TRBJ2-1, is GAGVSQSPRYKVTKRGQDVALRCDPISGHVSLYWYRQALGQGPEFLTYFNYEAQQDKSGLPNDRFSAERPEGSISTLTIQRTEQRDSAMYRCASSLDHRGTPINEQFFGPGTRLTVL.

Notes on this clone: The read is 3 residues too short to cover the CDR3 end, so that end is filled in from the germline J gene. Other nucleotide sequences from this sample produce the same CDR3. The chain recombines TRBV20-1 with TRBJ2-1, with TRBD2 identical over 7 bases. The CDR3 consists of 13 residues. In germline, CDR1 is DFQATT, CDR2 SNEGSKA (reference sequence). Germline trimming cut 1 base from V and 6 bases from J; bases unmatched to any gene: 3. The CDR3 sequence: CSARGLAVNEQFF. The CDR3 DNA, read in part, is TGCAGTGCTAGAGGTCTAGCGGTCAATGAG.

CDR3 bases read: TGTGCCAGCAAGCCCGAGGGACAGGGAAACACTGAA. Amino acids: CASKPEGQGNTE. Given in full, the CDR3 is CASKPEGQGNTEAFF. The rearrangement uses TRBV6-4 and TRBJ1-1; TRBD1 aligns across 9 bases. The CDR3 end lies 3 residues beyond the end of the read and is filled in from the germline J gene. Per germline, CDR1 MRHNA and CDR2 SNTAGT. Unmatched junction bases numbered 8, after V lost 7 bases and J lost 2 bases. The CDR3 is 15 residues long.

The sequenced part of the CDR3 DNA is TGTGCCAGCAGCTTGGGGTCAGGGGCCGGGGAG. Protein: CASSLGSGAGE. Given in full, the CDR3 is CASSLGSGAGELFF. J is TRBJ2-2 and V is TRBV5-6; weak D call: TRBD1 (6 bases). The read comes to an end 3 residues before the CDR3 does, leaving the germline J gene to fill in the end. The V and J ends lost 0 bases and 6 bases respectively, with 9 bases between them. This CDR3 is built from 14 residues. Germline CDR1 is SGHDT and CDR2 is YYEEEE.

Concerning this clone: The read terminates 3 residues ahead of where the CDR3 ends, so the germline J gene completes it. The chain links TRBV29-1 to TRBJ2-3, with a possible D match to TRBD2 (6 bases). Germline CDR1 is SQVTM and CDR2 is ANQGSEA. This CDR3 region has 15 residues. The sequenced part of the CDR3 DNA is TGCAGCGTTGAACTGGTGCTGGGAGGACAAGAGACG. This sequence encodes CSVELVLGGQET. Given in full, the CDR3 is CSVELVLGGQETQYF.

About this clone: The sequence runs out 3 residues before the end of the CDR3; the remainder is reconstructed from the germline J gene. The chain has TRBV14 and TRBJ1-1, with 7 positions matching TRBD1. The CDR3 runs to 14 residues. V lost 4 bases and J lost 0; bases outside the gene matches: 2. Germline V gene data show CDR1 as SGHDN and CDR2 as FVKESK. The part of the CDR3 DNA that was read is TGTGCCAGCAGCCTGACAGGGCTGAACACTGAA. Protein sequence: CASSLTGLNTE. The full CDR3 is CASSLTGLNTEAFF. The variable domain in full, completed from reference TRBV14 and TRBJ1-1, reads EAGVTQFPSHSVIEKGQTVTLRCDPISGHDNLYWYRRVMGKEIKFLLHFVKESKQDESGMPNNRFLAERTGGTYSTLKVQPAELEDSGVYFCASSLTGLNTEAFFGQGTRLTVV.

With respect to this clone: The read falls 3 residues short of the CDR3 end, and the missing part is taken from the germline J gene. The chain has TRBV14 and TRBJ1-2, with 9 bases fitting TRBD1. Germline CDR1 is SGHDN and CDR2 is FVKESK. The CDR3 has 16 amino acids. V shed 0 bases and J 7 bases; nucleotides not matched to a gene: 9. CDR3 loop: CASSQDEYGTGSGYTF. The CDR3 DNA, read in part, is TGTGCCAGCAGCCAAGATGAATACGGGACAGGGAGTGGC.

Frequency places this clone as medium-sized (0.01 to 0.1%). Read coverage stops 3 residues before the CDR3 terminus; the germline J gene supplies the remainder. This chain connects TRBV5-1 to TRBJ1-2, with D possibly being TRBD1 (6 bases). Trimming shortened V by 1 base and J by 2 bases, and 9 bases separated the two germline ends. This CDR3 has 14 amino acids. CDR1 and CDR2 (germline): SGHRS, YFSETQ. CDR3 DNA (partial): TGCGCCAGCAGCTTGACCGGGACAAACTATGGC. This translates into CASSLTGTNYG. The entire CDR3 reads CASSLTGTNYGYTF.

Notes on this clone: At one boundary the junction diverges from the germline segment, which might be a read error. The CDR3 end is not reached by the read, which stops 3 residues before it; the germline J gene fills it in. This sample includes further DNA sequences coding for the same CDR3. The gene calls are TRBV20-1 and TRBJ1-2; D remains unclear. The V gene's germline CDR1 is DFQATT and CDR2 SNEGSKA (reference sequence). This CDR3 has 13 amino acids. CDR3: CSARDSGGNGYTF. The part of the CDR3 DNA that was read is TGCAGTGCTAGAGATTCGGGTGGAAATGGG.

The CDR3 sequence: CASSAYLGQASAYEQYF. The CDR3 bases that were read are TGCGCCAGCAGCGCTTACCTAGGACAGGCCTCGGCCTACGAG. This chain uses TRBV4-1 with TRBJ2-7, with TRBD1 matching 7 bases. The sequence runs out 3 residues before the end of the CDR3; the remainder is reconstructed from the germline J gene. Germline values: CDR1 MGHRA, CDR2 YSYEKL. This CDR3 spans 17 amino acids. Trimming at V came to 5 bases and at J to 2 bases, leaving 15 bases not matched to a gene.

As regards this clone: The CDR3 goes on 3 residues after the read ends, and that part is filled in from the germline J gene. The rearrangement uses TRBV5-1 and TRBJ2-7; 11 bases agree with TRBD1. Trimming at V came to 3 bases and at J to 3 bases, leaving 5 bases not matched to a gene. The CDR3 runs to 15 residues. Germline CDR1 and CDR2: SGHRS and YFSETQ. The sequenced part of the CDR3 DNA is TGCGCCAGCAGCTCGGACAGGGGGCGGATCTACGAG. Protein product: CASSSDRGRIYE. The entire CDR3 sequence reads CASSSDRGRIYEQYF.

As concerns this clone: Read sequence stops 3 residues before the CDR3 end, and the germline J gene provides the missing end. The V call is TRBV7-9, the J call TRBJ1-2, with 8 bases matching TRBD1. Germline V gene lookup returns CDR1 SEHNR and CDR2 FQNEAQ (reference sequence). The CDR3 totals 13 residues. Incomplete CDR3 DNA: TGTGCCAGCAGCCCCGGACAGGGCAACGGC. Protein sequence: CASSPGQGNG. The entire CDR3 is CASSPGQGNGYTF.

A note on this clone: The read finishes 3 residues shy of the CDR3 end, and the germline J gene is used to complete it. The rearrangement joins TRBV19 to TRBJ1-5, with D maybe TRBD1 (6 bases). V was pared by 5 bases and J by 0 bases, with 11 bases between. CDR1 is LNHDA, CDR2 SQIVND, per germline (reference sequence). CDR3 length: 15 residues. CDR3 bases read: TGTGCCAGTAGTCCACAGGGCCCTAGCAATCAGCCC. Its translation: CASSPQGPSNQP. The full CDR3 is CASSPQGPSNQPQHF.

CDR3 in amino acids: CASSLTGTGHQPQHF. CDR3 DNA, as far as it was read: TGTGCCAGCAGCTTAACCGGGACAGGGCACCAGCCC. The rearrangement links TRBV11-2 to TRBJ1-5, with TRBD1 matching 9 bases. The read is 3 residues too short to cover the CDR3 end, so that end is filled in from the germline J gene. The CDR3 runs 15 residues. V lost 2 bases to trimming and J lost 7 bases; unmatched junction nucleotides: 6. Germline V lookup: CDR1 SGHAT, CDR2 FQNNGV. Drawing the rest from reference TRBV11-2 and TRBJ1-5, the complete variable domain is EAGVAQSPRYKIIEKRQSVAFWCNPISGHATLYWYQQILGQGPKLLIQFQNNGVVDDSQLPKDRFSAERLKGVDSTLKIQPAKLEDSAVYLCASSLTGTGHQPQHFGDGTRLSIL.

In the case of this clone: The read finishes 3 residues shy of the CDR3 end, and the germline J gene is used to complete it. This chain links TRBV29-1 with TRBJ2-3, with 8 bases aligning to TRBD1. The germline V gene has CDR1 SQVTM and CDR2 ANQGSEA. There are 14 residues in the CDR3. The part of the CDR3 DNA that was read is TGCAGCGTTGCTATCGGGACAGGTTCCGAGACG. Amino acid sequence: CSVAIGTGSET. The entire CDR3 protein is CSVAIGTGSETQYF.